A single sample is the source of the 30 T cell receptor beta chains below, sequenced in a study of T cell responses to AZD1222 COVID-19 vaccine. The protocol was immunoSEQ multiplex PCR, while the TCRdb copy is restricted to in-frame clones and leaves out a portion. The sample shows about 120,000 clones, over 75% of them seen only once. The starting material was peripheral blood, obtained on day 0 of AZD1222 vaccination. All receptors derive from an adult in good health.

The chain joins TRBV4-3 to TRBJ2-5; 14 nucleotides align to TRBD2. This CDR3 comprises 19 residues. Germline V gene data show CDR1 as LGHNA and CDR2 as YSLEER. V dropped 4 bases and J dropped 1; count of bases not matched to a gene: 11. The CDR3 spells CASSRRLAGGELGQETQYF. The CDR3 DNA follows: TGCGCCAGCAGCCGCCGACTAGCGGGAGGGGAGTTGGGCCAAGAGACCCAGTACTTC.

This clone was seen a few times. The chain couples TRBV7-3 to TRBJ1-1; D may be TRBD1 (5 bases). CDR1 is SGHTA and CDR2 is FQGTGA in the germline V gene. This CDR3 comprises 16 residues. V was pared by 2 bases and J by 0 bases, with 13 bases between. CDR3 sequence (DNA): TGTGCCAGCAGCTTAGGTTCGGGGCAGATGAACACTGAAGCTTTCTTT. Amino acid sequence: CASSLGSGQMNTEAFF.

The chain uses TRBV19 and TRBJ1-5, with D possibly TRBD1 on 5 matching bases. Germline V lookup: CDR1 LNHDA, CDR2 SQIVND (reference sequence). Trimming shortened V by 6 bases and J by 6 bases, and 12 bases separated the two germline ends. CDR3 length: 13 amino acids. CDR3 sequence: CASSNQGVQPQHF. CDR3 in DNA: TGTGCCAGTAGCAATCAAGGGGTTCAGCCCCAGCATTTT.

This clone has just one count. This chain uses TRBV3-1 (or the pseudogene TRBV3-2) with TRBJ2-3, with D hard to call. Germline V gives CDR1 LGHDT, CDR2 YNNKEL (reference sequence). Deletions cut 1 base from V and 2 bases from J, with 4 bases between. The CDR3 contains 13 residues. CDR3 residues: CASSQVNTDTQYF. The CDR3 region has the DNA TGTGCCAGCAGCCAAGTAAACACAGATACGCAGTATTTT.

The V call is TRBV5-1, the J call TRBJ2-1; TRBD2 is a possible D gene (5 bases). The CDR3 sequence is 18 residues long. CDR1 is SGHRS, CDR2 YFSETQ, per germline. Trimming stripped 0 bases from V and 0 bases from J, with 16 bases between. The chain's CDR3 is CASSLGRSTGSSYNEQFF. Here the CDR3 DNA reads TGCGCCAGCAGCTTGGGGAGGTCGACGGGAAGCTCCTACAATGAGCAGTTCTTC.

The gene calls are TRBV9 and TRBJ2-3; D perhaps matches TRBD2 (5 bases). V gave up 0 bases and J gave up 9 bases, with 11 bases separating them. Germline V gene data show CDR1 as SGDLS and CDR2 as YYNGEE. The CDR3 consists of 13 residues. The CDR3 DNA reads TGTGCCAGCAGCGTAGATAGTCTAGCAACGCAGTATTTT. Translation: CASSVDSLATQYF. Full variable domain (outside the CDR3, taken from reference TRBV9 and TRBJ2-3): DSGVTQTPKHLITATGQRVTLRCSPRSGDLSVYWYQQSLDQGLQFLIQYYNGEERAKGNILERFSAQQFPDLHSELNLSSLELGDSALYFCASSVDSLATQYFGPGTRLTVL.

This clone came up once. The CDR3 sequence is CASRSRTVSGYTF. Written as DNA, the CDR3 is TGTGCCAGCAGGTCTAGAACAGTCTCTGGCTACACCTTC. The chain links TRBV5-8 to TRBJ1-2; D unresolved. Per germline, CDR1 SGHTS and CDR2 YDEGEE. The CDR3 totals 13 residues. The ends were cut back, 5 bases at V and 7 bases at J, with 15 bases in the middle.

The chain combines TRBV2 with TRBJ2-7; TRBD1 aligns across 7 bases. The J segment lost 5 bases and the V segment lost 6 bases, leaving 1 base of the junction unmatched. Germline V gene data show CDR1 as SNHLY and CDR2 as FYNNEI. The CDR3 sequence is 11 residues long. The CDR3 here is CASSDRDEQYF. In DNA, the CDR3 is TGTGCCAGCAGCGACAGGGACGAGCAGTACTTC.

This clone appeared once. The rearrangement joins TRBV5-8 to TRBJ1-2; no reliable D call. The germline V gene encodes CDR1 SGHTS and CDR2 YDEGEE. The CDR3 runs 14 residues. V shed 4 bases and J shed 8 bases, with 18 bases lying between them. The CDR3 sequence is CASSRSQASLGYTF. CDR3 in DNA: TGTGCCAGCAGCCGATCCCAGGCCTCCCTGGGCTACACCTTC.

This clone was counted a single time. The rearrangement joins TRBV5-6 to TRBJ2-5, with D maybe TRBD1 (6 bases). Germline V gene lookup returns CDR1 SGHDT and CDR2 YYEEEE. The CDR3 covers 16 residues. Trimming removed 1 base from V and 2 bases from J, with 15 bases in between. The CDR3 DNA reads TGTGCCAGCAGCTTGCTCCCAGGGGCGAGTCAAGAGACCCAGTACTTC. This sequence encodes CASSLLPGASQETQYF.

The J gene is TRBJ2-1, the V gene TRBV7-9, with D unclear. CDR1 is SEHNR, CDR2 FQNEAQ, per germline (reference sequence). The CDR3 has 14 amino acids. V gave up 1 base and J gave up 4 bases, with 8 bases separating them. The chain's CDR3 is CASSLEGSYNEQFF. CDR3 coding DNA: TGTGCCAGCAGCTTAGAAGGGTCTTACAATGAGCAGTTCTTC.

J is TRBJ2-5 and V is TRBV7-2; perhaps TRBD2 as D (5 bases). The V end was cut by 0 bases, the J end by 1 base, with 6 bases between. This CDR3 has 14 amino acids. Germline V lookup: CDR1 SGHTA, CDR2 FQGNSA. CDR3 bases: TGTGCCAGCAGCTTAGCGGCGGGCCAAGAGACCCAGTACTTC. This translates into CASSLAAGQETQYF.

V gene TRBV11-2 combines with J gene TRBJ1-1; D unclear. V gave up 5 bases and J gave up 3 bases, with 16 bases separating them. Germline V CDR1 and CDR2: SGHAT, FQNNGV. The CDR3 contains 15 residues. Written as DNA, the CDR3 is TGTGCCAGCAGCCAACTTCGGGGAATAGACACTGAAGCTTTCTTT. This translates into CASSQLRGIDTEAFF.

CDR3: CASSLAQATGELFF. The CDR3, as DNA: TGCGCCAGCAGCTTGGCTCAAGCCACCGGGGAGCTGTTTTTT. This chain connects TRBV5-1 to TRBJ2-2, with D unresolved. The CDR3 length is 14 residues. The V end was cut by 0 bases, the J end by 4 bases, with 7 bases between. The germline CDR1 and CDR2 sequences are SGHRS and YFSETQ. The full variable domain, completed using reference TRBV5-1 and TRBJ2-2, is KAGVTQTPRYLIKTRGQQVTLSCSPISGHRSVSWYQQTPGQGLQFLFEYFSETQRNKGNFPGRFSGRQFSNSRSEMNVSTLELGDSALYLCASSLAQATGELFFGEGSRLTVL.

J is TRBJ1-6 and V is TRBV11-3; D uncertain. The V gene lost 3 bases and the J gene lost 0 bases, with 6 bases spanning the gap. The CDR3 spans 15 residues. Per germline, CDR1 SGHNT and CDR2 YENEEA. The CDR3 bases are TGTGCCAGCAGCTTGATGAGCTCCTATAATTCACCCCTCCACTTT. It yields the protein CASSLMSSYNSPLHF.

The rearrangement uses TRBV7-2 and TRBJ2-5; D is possibly TRBD1 (5 bases). Trimming removed 7 bases from V and 7 bases from J, with 16 bases in between. The CDR3 covers 13 residues. Per the germline V gene, CDR1 is SGHTA and CDR2 is FQGNSA. The CDR3 region is CASTTARRGTQYF. CDR3 sequence (DNA): TGTGCCAGCACCACCGCACGAAGGGGGACCCAGTACTTC. Combining the CDR3 with reference TRBV7-2 and TRBJ2-5 gives the whole variable domain GAGVSQSPSNKVTEKGKDVELRCDPISGHTALYWYRQSLGQGLEFLIYFQGNSAPDKSGLPSDRFSAERTGGSVSTLTIQRTQQEDSAVYLCASTTARRGTQYFGPGTRLLVL.

The gene calls are TRBV4-2 and TRBJ2-4; D is ambiguous. The CDR3 contains 16 residues. Trimming took 4 bases from V and 10 from J, leaving 23 bases between them. Germline loops: CDR1 LGHNA, CDR2 YNFKEQ. CDR3 residues: CASSPLISGYSEIQYF. CDR3 bases: TGTGCCAGCAGCCCCCTTATCTCAGGTTATAGTGAGATTCAGTACTTC.

J is TRBJ2-3 and V is TRBV5-1; D could derive from TRBD1 or TRBD2 (7 bases each). This CDR3 is 17 amino acids long. CDR1 is SGHRS and CDR2 is YFSETQ in the germline V gene. With 3 bases removed from V and 4 bases from J, the gap between germline ends came to 21 bases. CDR3 nucleotide sequence: TGCGCCAGCAGCTCTTATTTGACAGGGAGGGTAGCAGATACGCAGTATTTT. Translating gives CASSSYLTGRVADTQYF. Based on the CDR3 plus reference TRBV5-1 and TRBJ2-3, the full variable domain is KAGVTQTPRYLIKTRGQQVTLSCSPISGHRSVSWYQQTPGQGLQFLFEYFSETQRNKGNFPGRFSGRQFSNSRSEMNVSTLELGDSALYLCASSSYLTGRVADTQYFGPGTRLTVL.

This clone was seen a single time. The V gene is TRBV7-9, the J gene TRBJ2-7; the D gene is possibly TRBD1 (7 bases). Germline assignment: CDR1 SEHNR and CDR2 FQNEAQ (reference sequence). The CDR3 runs 15 residues. The germline V and J ends were trimmed by 4 bases and 5 bases, with 18 bases remaining between them. Here the CDR3 reads CASSSDDRDLDEQYF. The CDR3 nucleotides are TGTGCCAGCAGCTCAGACGACAGGGACTTGGACGAGCAGTACTTC. Full variable domain (missing parts from reference TRBV7-9 and TRBJ2-7): DTGVSQNPRHKITKRGQNVTFRCDPISEHNRLYWYRQTLGQGPEFLTYFQNEAQLEKSRLLSDRFSAERPKGSFSTLEIQRTEQGDSAMYLCASSSDDRDLDEQYFGPGTRLTVT.

The J gene is TRBJ2-7, the V gene TRBV3-1 (or the pseudogene TRBV3-2); 7 bases match TRBD1. The J segment lost 0 bases and the V segment lost 1 base, leaving 6 bases of the junction unmatched. Germline-derived CDR1 and CDR2 are LGHDT and YNNKEL (reference sequence). The CDR3 length is 16 residues. The DNA of the CDR3 is TGTGCCAGCAGCCAAGCGGGACAGCTCAGCTCCTACGAGCAGTACTTC. Its protein is CASSQAGQLSSYEQYF.

This clone was found once. The chain has TRBV11-3 and TRBJ1-2; no clear D gene. Germline CDR1 is SGHNT and CDR2 is YENEEA. The CDR3 length is 13 residues. Trimming left V 6 bases short and J 1 base short, with 9 bases between. The CDR3 here is CASSTKDNYGYTF. In DNA form, the CDR3 reads TGTGCCAGCAGTACGAAGGATAACTATGGCTACACCTTC.

This chain links TRBV2 with TRBJ1-1; D may be TRBD1 (5 bases). In germline, CDR1 is SNHLY, CDR2 FYNNEI. V lost 2 bases and J lost 1, with 5 bases in between. This CDR3 is built from 13 residues. CDR3 DNA: TGTGCCAGCAGTGAACAGGGGAACACTGAAGCTTTCTTT. Amino acid sequence: CASSEQGNTEAFF.

CDR3 protein: CASSFQDGREAFF. The CDR3 DNA is TGTGCCAGCAGCTTTCAGGACGGGCGTGAAGCTTTCTTT. The chain links TRBV7-9 to TRBJ1-1; D gene ambiguous. Germline CDR1 SEHNR, CDR2 FQNEAQ (reference sequence). The V gene lost 3 bases and the J gene lost 7 bases, with 12 bases spanning the gap. CDR3 length: 13 residues.

The chain uses TRBV28 and TRBJ2-1, with 7 nucleotides matching TRBD2. This CDR3 contains 15 residues. The germline gives CDR1 MDHEN, CDR2 SYDVKM. With 3 bases clipped from V and 10 bases from J, the junction kept 12 bases outside the gene matches. For the CDR3, the DNA is TGTGCCAGCAGTTTCTATCTTCGCGGGAGTTGGGAGCAGTTCTTC. It codes for CASSFYLRGSWEQFF. Supplemented by reference TRBV28 and TRBJ2-1, the full variable domain reads DVKVTQSSRYLVKRTGEKVFLECVQDMDHENMFWYRQDPGLGLRLIYFSYDVKMKEKGDIPEGYSVSREKKERFSLILESASTNQTSMYLCASSFYLRGSWEQFFGPGTRLTVL.

This rearrangement joins TRBV7-9 to TRBJ2-5; D is unclear. In germline, CDR1 is SEHNR, CDR2 FQNEAQ (reference sequence). The CDR3 runs to 13 residues. V lost 1 base and J lost 1, with 4 bases in between. The CDR3 DNA follows: TGTGCCAGCAGCTTAGGGACCCAAGAGACCCAGTACTTC. It yields the protein CASSLGTQETQYF.

This clone was observed a single time. The chain combines TRBV4-3 with TRBJ2-3; no clear D gene. The V end lost 1 base, the J end lost 2 bases, and 13 bases lay between the germline ends. The CDR3 is 16 residues long. Germline CDR1 reads LGHNA; CDR2 reads YSLEER. The CDR3 nucleotides read TGCGCCAGCAGCCAAGCCTCCGGGTCCCTCACAGATACGCAGTATTTT. This gives the protein CASSQASGSLTDTQYF.

The chain recombines TRBV19 with TRBJ1-1, with D possibly being TRBD1 (6 bases). V was cut by 4 bases and J by 6 bases, with 18 bases left in between. The CDR3 consists of 15 residues. Germline V CDR1 and CDR2: LNHDA, SQIVND (reference sequence). CDR3 in DNA: TGTGCCAGTAGTACCCCGGACAGCAAAGCCTCTGAAGCTTTCTTT. Translation gives CASSTPDSKASEAFF.

The chain joins TRBV7-2 to TRBJ1-2; D unclear. The length of the CDR3 is 14 residues. CDR1 and CDR2 (germline): SGHTA, FQGNSA. Trimming pared 3 bases from V and 4 bases from J, leaving 12 bases between. The chain's CDR3 is CASSFSSGFYGYTF. The CDR3, as DNA: TGTGCCAGCAGCTTTTCGTCCGGGTTCTATGGCTACACCTTC.

The rearrangement uses TRBV7-2 and TRBJ2-7, with 11 nucleotides matching TRBD2. The CDR3 extends over 15 amino acids. After removal of 1 base from V and 7 bases from J, the junction contained 6 bases not matched to a gene. Germline CDR1 and CDR2: SGHTA and FQGNSA. CDR3 sequence reads: CASSLDLAGGREQYF. For the CDR3, the DNA is TGTGCCAGCAGCTTAGACCTAGCGGGGGGCAGAGAGCAGTACTTC.

This sequence joins TRBV12-5 and TRBJ2-5; 7 positions match TRBD1. CDR1 is LGHNT and CDR2 is FRNRAP in the germline V gene. Trimming at V came to 4 bases and at J to 5 bases, leaving 1 base not matched to a gene. The length of the CDR3 is 12 residues. The CDR3 DNA is TGTGCTAGTGGTTCGACAGGGGAGACCCAGTACTTC. The encoded protein is CASGSTGETQYF.